These 13 T cell receptor beta chains originate from one sample sequenced in a study of blood T cell repertoires in COVID-19. Repertoires were generated with immunoSEQ multiplex PCR, while TCRdb's copy carries only in-frame clones and drops some. Of 430,000 or so clones listed, 88% are singletons. Source material: PBMCs or T cells enriched from blood (not recorded which). These receptors were taken from a woman in her 40s who had recovered from COVID-19.

The J gene is TRBJ2-5, the V gene TRBV7-9; D not certain. The CDR3 consists of 13 residues. Trimming removed 1 base from V and 4 bases from J, with 7 bases in between. Germline V lookup: CDR1 SEHNR, CDR2 FQNEAQ (reference sequence). The DNA of the CDR3 is TGTGCCAGCAGCTTAGGAGCCACAGAGACCCAGTACTTC. Protein sequence: CASSLGATETQYF.

The chain links TRBV10-3 to TRBJ1-3, with unresolved D. Germline V gives CDR1 ENHRY, CDR2 SYGVKD. Trimming stripped 0 bases from V and 4 bases from J, with 7 bases between. The CDR3 runs 14 residues. This chain's CDR3 is CAISESLSGNTIYF. The CDR3 nucleotides read TGTGCCATCAGTGAGTCATTGAGCGGAAACACCATATATTTT.

The chain carries TRBV18 and TRBJ1-1, with a weak D call TRBD1 (6 bases). This CDR3 is 14 amino acids long. The V gene lost 4 bases and the J gene lost 0 bases, with 9 bases spanning the gap. CDR1 is KGHSH, CDR2 LQKENI, per germline. Here the CDR3 reads CASSRDTVNTEAFF. As DNA, the CDR3 is TGTGCCAGCTCACGGGACACCGTGAACACTGAAGCTTTCTTT.

The genes are TRBV5-1 and TRBJ2-1; D possibly corresponds to TRBD2 (6 bases). Germline V gene sequence: CDR1 SGHRS, CDR2 YFSETQ. There are 15 residues in the CDR3. V gave up 4 bases and J gave up 0 bases, with 11 bases separating them. The CDR3 loop reads CASSPDGSSYNEQFF. The CDR3, as DNA: TGCGCCAGCAGCCCGGACGGGAGCTCCTACAATGAGCAGTTCTTC.

This clone showed up just once. The J gene is TRBJ2-2, the V gene TRBV24-1; 7 bases are shared with TRBD1. The germline CDR1 and CDR2 sequences are KGHDR and SFDVKD. This CDR3 is built from 16 residues. The junction had 5 bases not matched to a gene; V was cut back by 0 bases and J by 5 bases. The CDR3, as DNA: TGTGCCACCAGTGATTTGAGGGGACAGATTACCGGGGAGCTGTTTTTT. Translating gives CATSDLRGQITGELFF.

This clone was recorded only once. The genes are TRBV5-5 and TRBJ1-1; the D gene is possibly TRBD1 (5 bases). The V end was cut by 4 bases, the J end by 1 base, with 11 bases between. The CDR3 covers 14 residues. Germline V gives CDR1 SGHKS, CDR2 YYEKEE (reference sequence). CDR3 bases: TGTGCCAGCAGCCCTAGGGGTGCGAACACTGAAGCTTTCTTT. Protein sequence: CASSPRGANTEAFF.

This clone was found once. This chain links TRBV9 with TRBJ2-5; 7 bases align to TRBD1. Trimming cost V 0 bases and J 0 bases; bases outside gene matches: 5. The CDR3 length is 16 residues. Germline-derived CDR1 and CDR2 are SGDLS and YYNGEE. For the CDR3, the DNA is TGTGCCAGCAGCGTAGGGGGGACAGCCTACCAAGAGACCCAGTACTTC. This translates into CASSVGGTAYQETQYF.

With regard to this clone: Different DNA sequences within this sample yield the same CDR3. The chain carries TRBV27 and TRBJ1-2; D remains ambiguous. The V end lost 2 bases, the J end lost 0 bases, and 7 bases lay between the germline ends. In germline, CDR1 is MNHEY, CDR2 SMNVEV (reference sequence). This CDR3 contains 14 residues. The CDR3 loop is CASSLSGANYGYTF. CDR3 sequence (DNA): TGTGCCAGCAGTTTAAGCGGGGCTAACTATGGCTACACCTTC.

The J gene is TRBJ1-3, the V gene TRBV19; D unresolved. The CDR3 has 16 residues. Germline values: CDR1 LNHDA, CDR2 SQIVND (reference sequence). Between the trimmed V and J ends, which lost 2 bases and 0 bases, there was a span of 11 bases. Here the CDR3 reads CASSIYKNYSGNTIYF. CDR3 in DNA: TGTGCCAGTAGTATATATAAAAACTACTCTGGAAACACCATATATTTT. Based on the CDR3 plus reference TRBV19 and TRBJ1-3, the full variable domain is DGGITQSPKYLFRKEGQNVTLSCEQNLNHDAMYWYRQDPGQGLRLIYYSQIVNDFQKGDIAEGYSVSREKKESFPLTVTSAQKNPTAFYLCASSIYKNYSGNTIYFGEGSWLTVV.

The chain couples TRBV2 to TRBJ1-5; D is perhaps TRBD1 (6 bases). Germline V gives CDR1 SNHLY, CDR2 FYNNEI. This CDR3 is 13 amino acids long. V gave up 8 bases and J gave up 0 bases, with 8 bases separating them. This chain's CDR3 is CASQQGSNQPQHF. DNA for the CDR3: TGTGCCAGCCAACAGGGTAGCAATCAGCCCCAGCATTTT.

For this clone: One end of the junction varies from germline; a read error may be responsible. The V and J genes are TRBV15 and TRBJ2-1; 9 bases align to TRBD2. The CDR3 length is 15 residues. Germline CDR1 is LNHNV and CDR2 is YYDKDF (reference sequence). The CDR3 is CATSRDPGRGTSLLF. For the CDR3, the DNA is TGTGCCACCAGCAGAGATCCAGGGCGCGGGACTAGCCTCCTCTTC.

DNA for the CDR3: TGTGCCAGCAGCTTAAGGGCCCAGGGGACGGGCGGCTACACCTTC. It encodes CASSLRAQGTGGYTF. The J gene is TRBJ1-2, the V gene TRBV7-8; weak D call: TRBD1 (6 bases). Germline V gene sequence: CDR1 SGHVS, CDR2 FQNEAQ. With 2 bases removed from V and 8 bases from J, the gap between germline ends came to 18 bases. The CDR3 sequence is 15 residues long.

The V call is TRBV6-2 or TRBV6-3, the J call TRBJ1-2, with TRBD1 identical over 9 bases. The V gene's germline CDR1 is MNHEY and CDR2 SVGEGT. Germline trimming cut 4 bases from V and 5 bases from J; bases unmatched to any gene: 8. CDR3 length equals 15 residues. The CDR3 coding sequence is TGTGCCAGCAGTTCTCCGGGACAGGGAATATATGGCTACACCTTC. Its protein is CASSSPGQGIYGYTF.